This T cell receptor beta chain comes out of a study of T-cell reconstitution after alpha-beta-depleted transplantation in children. Study-wide results and limits: T-cell counts and diversity at one year following transplant were attributed mainly to newly produced T cells. Diversity of TCRbeta at day 60 was high in some patients, arising from surviving recipient T cells and thymic progenitors. Alpha-beta T cells present about two months after transplant were reported to originate from several hundred expanded graft clones.

V lost 5 bases to trimming and J lost 5 bases, with 13 bases between them. This CDR3 comprises 14 residues. This clonotype has only a few counts. What it recognizes is unknown. Unique molecular identifiers were incorporated during preparation of the TCRbeta library. Via MiXCR, TCRdb re-called the PCR reads, giving one row per CDR3 protein. The sample yields a few hundred thousand distinct CDR3 sequences, roughly 30% seen once. Sample: PBMCs, taken before TCRalphabeta/CD19-depleted stem cell transplant. This sequence joins TRBV12-3 or TRBV12-4 and TRBJ2-1, with D perhaps assigned TRBD1 or TRBD2 (5 bases each). The TCR comes from a boy under three years old with Wiskott-Aldrich syndrome, due to receive a stem cell transplant. CDR3 amino acids: CASSPWDRDNEQFF. The CDR3 bases are TGTGCCAGCAGTCCCTGGGACCGAGACAATGAGCAGTTCTTC.